Below, 10 T cell receptor beta chains from the same sample are listed, as sequenced in a study of T cell responses to AZD1222 COVID-19 vaccine. The repertoire was sequenced with immunoSEQ multiplex PCR; TCRdb's copy has only in-frame clones and lacks some. Of roughly 260,000 clones listed, 85% to 95% are singletons. The sample here was peripheral blood, taken on day 0 of AZD1222 vaccination. The receptor source for this set is an adult in good health.

In its sample, this clone was seen once. This chain links TRBV6-2 or TRBV6-3 with TRBJ2-3, with TRBD1 matching 8 bases. This CDR3 is 18 amino acids long. The ends lost 0 bases at V and 3 bases at J; junction bases unmatched: 11. Germline CDR1 reads MNHEY; CDR2 reads SVGEGT. CDR3 amino acids: CASSYSATGALSTDTQYF. CDR3 coding DNA: TGTGCCAGCAGTTACTCCGCGACAGGGGCTTTATCGACAGATACGCAGTATTTT.

The chain is built from TRBV28 and TRBJ2-7, with 7 bases that match TRBD1. The CDR3 consists of 13 residues. V shed 2 bases and J 4 bases; nucleotides not matched to a gene: 2. Germline CDR1 reads MDHEN; CDR2 reads SYDVKM. The CDR3 loop reads CASSLKQGYEQYF. The CDR3 DNA follows: TGTGCCAGCAGTTTAAAACAGGGGTACGAGCAGTACTTC.

The chain uses TRBV7-9 and TRBJ2-3; D might be TRBD1 or TRBD2, each matching 7 bases. V was shortened by 5 bases and J by 0 bases, with 15 bases between the two germline ends. The length of the CDR3 is 16 residues. The germline CDR1 and CDR2 sequences are SEHNR and FQNEAQ (reference sequence). The CDR3 is CASSLWGGGSTDTQYF. DNA of the CDR3: TGTGCCAGCAGCCTATGGGGAGGGGGCAGCACAGATACGCAGTATTTT. The complete variable domain, with remaining parts taken from reference TRBV7-9 and TRBJ2-3, reads DTGVSQNPRHKITKRGQNVTFRCDPISEHNRLYWYRQTLGQGPEFLTYFQNEAQLEKSRLLSDRFSAERPKGSFSTLEIQRTEQGDSAMYLCASSLWGGGSTDTQYFGPGTRLTVL.

The genes are TRBV11-2 and TRBJ2-3; D possibly matches TRBD1 or TRBD2 (5 bases each). Trimming stripped 5 bases from V and 11 bases from J, with 17 bases between. There are 13 residues in the CDR3. Germline CDR1 reads SGHAT; CDR2 reads FQNNGV. The CDR3 DNA follows: TGTGCCAGCAGCGCTCACAGGACTTTGAAGCAGTATTTT. Translating gives CASSAHRTLKQYF.

This clone came up once. The CDR3 DNA sequence: TGTGCCACCAGTGTTAGTGGACAGCCGGGTTCTGGCTACACCTTC. As protein: CATSVSGQPGSGYTF. The gene calls are TRBV24-1 and TRBJ1-2; D may be TRBD1 (6 bases). CDR1 and CDR2 (germline): KGHDR, SFDVKD. The CDR3 has 15 amino acids. The V gene lost 5 bases and the J gene lost 7 bases, with 19 bases spanning the gap.

This rearrangement joins TRBV6-5 to TRBJ2-2; unclear D gene. Germline CDR1 reads MNHEY; CDR2 reads SVGAGI. Trimming left V 4 bases short and J 1 base short, with 4 bases between. The CDR3 has 13 residues. CDR3 sequence reads: CASSWRNTGELFF. The DNA of the CDR3 is TGTGCCAGCAGTTGGCGGAACACCGGGGAGCTGTTTTTT.

The chain has TRBV19 and TRBJ2-1; 10 bases agree with TRBD1. The V and J ends lost 7 bases and 4 bases, in that order; junction bases with no gene match: 10. The CDR3 loop spans 16 amino acids. Germline V gene data show CDR1 as LNHDA and CDR2 as SQIVND (reference sequence). CDR3 loop: CASNPHRDRGYNEQFF. CDR3 in DNA: TGTGCCAGTAACCCTCACCGGGACAGGGGTTACAATGAGCAGTTCTTC.

The chain couples TRBV7-2 to TRBJ2-1, with 9 bases identical to TRBD2. CDR1 is SGHTA, CDR2 FQGNSA, per germline. The V and J ends lost 5 bases and 7 bases, in that order; junction bases with no gene match: 12. The CDR3 totals 16 residues. CDR3 nucleotides: TGTGCCAGCAGCCCCAAGGGGGCGGGGGGGCCGAATGAGCAGTTCTTC. Translating it yields CASSPKGAGGPNEQFF.

This CDR3 is CASSLGGAGGNTIYF. CDR3 coding DNA: TGTGCCAGCAGTTTGGGGGGGGCAGGAGGAAACACCATATATTTT. This chain joins TRBV28 and TRBJ1-3; maybe TRBD1 (6 bases). Between the trimmed V and J ends, which lost 3 bases and 4 bases, there was a span of 13 bases. The CDR3 consists of 15 residues. Germline V gene data show CDR1 as MDHEN and CDR2 as SYDVKM.

This clone was observed once. The genes are TRBV6-2 or TRBV6-3 and TRBJ1-1; D ambiguous. The CDR3 spans 13 residues. V lost 6 bases to trimming and J lost 11 bases, with 19 bases between them. Germline V CDR1 and CDR2: MNHEY, SVGEGT. The CDR3 sequence is CASSFQGRVHAFF. The CDR3 DNA is TGTGCCAGCAGCTTTCAAGGCCGTGTACATGCTTTCTTT.